This T cell receptor beta chain was documented in a study of cytomegalovirus exposure and HLA in healthy donors. Germline-derived CDR1 and CDR2 are MGHRA and YSYEKL. The V segment lost 0 bases and the J segment 2 bases; nucleotides outside the gene matches: 12. The CDR3 consists of 18 residues. PCR employed 60 Vbeta and 13 Jbeta primers. TCRdb's table, derived via immunoSEQ multiplex PCR, lists solely in-frame clones and lacks some. The sample gives 90,000 or so clones, roughly 71% of which show up once; roughly 2.8% is in the top ten. This sequence originates from a man over 45 in good health and CMV-seronegative. The sample consisted of PBMCs. The chain links TRBV4-1 to TRBJ2-7; 8 bases align to TRBD1. The CDR3 bases are TGCGCCAGCAGCCAAGATCCGTTTCCGGGACAGGTTACCTACGAGCAGTACTTC. Amino acid sequence: CASSQDPFPGQVTYEQYF.